These T cell receptor beta chains were read from a single sample in a study of blood T cell repertoires in COVID-19. Produced via immunoSEQ multiplex PCR; TCRdb's table is partial and in-frame only. The sample shows some 330,000 clones, 80% to 90% of them seen only once. Input material: PBMCs or T cells enriched from blood (not recorded which). These TCRs come from a man aged 25 to 40 who had recovered from COVID-19. CDR3s include the opening cysteine and the closing phenylalanine or tryptophan. The D gene is left open where the match is weak. Clone size, where shown, is once, few, many, or a class for clones that have expanded.

V gene: TRBV11-2
clone size: .
D gene: .
J gene: TRBJ1-3
CDR3 DNA: TGTGCCAGCAGCTTAACTAGAGGGTCCGGAAACACCATATATTTT
CDR3 protein: CASSLTRGSGNTIYF

V gene: TRBV4-1
clone size: .
D gene: .
J gene: TRBJ2-1
CDR3 DNA: TGCGCCATCGGGACATGGAATGAGCAGTTCTTC
CDR3 protein: CAIGTWNEQFF

V gene: TRBV9
clone size: .
D gene: TRBD1
J gene: TRBJ1-2
CDR3 DNA: TGTGCCAGCAGCTCCCGGGACAGGGCGGGGGGCTACACCTTC
CDR3 protein: CASSSRDRAGGYTF

V gene: TRBV19
clone size: .
D gene: TRBD1
J gene: TRBJ1-5
CDR3 DNA: TGTGCCAGTAGTATCGGACAGGGGTATCAGCCCCAGCATTTT
CDR3 protein: CASSIGQGYQPQHF

V gene: TRBV28
clone size: .
D gene: TRBD1
J gene: TRBJ1-2
CDR3 DNA: TGTGCCAGCAGTTACAGGGGGCTTGGCTATGGCTACACCTTC
CDR3 protein: CASSYRGLGYGYTF

V gene: TRBV18
clone size: .
D gene: .
J gene: TRBJ2-3
CDR3 DNA: TGTGCCAGCCGACAACAGGCCGCTAGCACAGATACGCAGTATTTT
CDR3 protein: CASRQQAASTDTQYF

V gene: TRBV28
clone size: many
D gene: .
J gene: TRBJ1-2
CDR3 DNA: TGTGCCAGCAGTTTACGGCAGGGCCACTATGGCTACACCTTC
CDR3 protein: CASSLRQGHYGYTF

V gene: TRBV7-2
clone size: .
D gene: TRBD1
J gene: TRBJ1-2
CDR3 DNA: TGTGCCAGCAGCTTTCCCTTCAAAGGGACAGGCTATGGCTACACCTTC
CDR3 protein: CASSFPFKGTGYGYTF

V gene: TRBV3-1/TRBV3-2
clone size: .
D gene: .
J gene: TRBJ1-2
CDR3 DNA: TGTGCCAGCAGCCAAGATCGGACATATTATGGCTACACCTTC
CDR3 protein: CASSQDRTYYGYTF

V gene: TRBV30
clone size: .
D gene: .
J gene: TRBJ1-1
CDR3 DNA: TGTGCCTGGAGTCGCATTGCGGACACTGAAGCTTTCTTT
CDR3 protein: CAWSRIADTEAFF

V gene: TRBV4-1
clone size: .
D gene: .
J gene: TRBJ2-7
CDR3 DNA: TGCGCCAGCAGCCAAGAAGACGGGTTAAGCTCCTACGAGCAGTACTTC
CDR3 protein: CASSQEDGLSSYEQYF

V gene: TRBV24-1
clone size: .
D gene: TRBD1
J gene: TRBJ2-5
CDR3 DNA: TGTGCCACCAGTGATGTTGGGACAGGGGGTGGAGAGACCCAGTACTTC
CDR3 protein: CATSDVGTGGGETQYF

V gene: TRBV5-6
clone size: once
D gene: .
J gene: TRBJ1-1
CDR3 DNA: TGTGCCAGCAGCCAGAGGAGGGGTTCTGAAGCTTTCTTT
CDR3 protein: CASSQRRGSEAFF

V gene: TRBV11-2
clone size: few
D gene: .
J gene: TRBJ2-2
CDR3 DNA: TGTGCCAGCAGCTCGGGACACTCGAACACCGGGGAGCTGTTTTTT
CDR3 protein: CASSSGHSNTGELFF

V gene: TRBV24-1
clone size: .
D gene: .
J gene: TRBJ2-1
CDR3 DNA: TGTGCCACCAGTGATTGGACTGAAGGCGAAGGCAATGAGCAGTTCTTC
CDR3 protein: CATSDWTEGEGNEQFF

V gene: TRBV9
clone size: .
D gene: TRBD2
J gene: TRBJ2-5
CDR3 DNA: TGTGCCAGCAACCGGGGACTAGCGGGGGTGGGGGAGACCCAGTACTTC
CDR3 protein: CASNRGLAGVGETQYF

V gene: TRBV18
clone size: once
D gene: .
J gene: TRBJ1-1
CDR3 DNA: TGTGCCAGCTCACCAGCAGTGCAGAACACTGAAGCTTTCTTT
CDR3 protein: CASSPAVQNTEAFF

V gene: TRBV5-1
clone size: .
D gene: TRBD1
J gene: TRBJ1-4
CDR3 DNA: TGCGCCAGCAGCTTGAGACAGGGGGCAACTAATGAAAAACTGTTTTTT
CDR3 protein: CASSLRQGATNEKLFF

V gene: TRBV7-9
clone size: few
D gene: TRBD1
J gene: TRBJ2-2
CDR3 DNA: TGTGCCAGCAGCTCACAGGGGCACACCGGGGAGCTGTTTTTT
CDR3 protein: CASSSQGHTGELFF

V gene: TRBV28
clone size: few
D gene: TRBD1
J gene: TRBJ2-4
CDR3 DNA: TGTGCCAGCAGTTTATTACGGGACAGGGCCATTCAGTACTTC
CDR3 protein: CASSLLRDRAIQYF

V gene: TRBV7-3
clone size: .
D gene: TRBD2
J gene: TRBJ2-5
CDR3 DNA: TGTGCCAGCAGCTGGCGGGGGGGACTGGAGACCCAGTACTTC
CDR3 protein: CASSWRGGLETQYF

V gene: TRBV10-1
clone size: .
D gene: TRBD1
J gene: TRBJ1-4
CDR3 DNA: TGCGCCAGCAATCCGACAGGGTATAATGAAAAACTGTTTTTT
CDR3 protein: CASNPTGYNEKLFF